This TCR beta chain emerged from a study of OX40 agonist ivuxolimab in advanced cancers. Turning to the study itself: Three patients showed partial responses: one hepatocellular carcinoma and two cutaneous melanoma cases. Overall study results and limits: People who partly responded at 0.1-3.0 mg/kg had some of the least clonal expansion seen. The study observed clonal expansion of CD4+ and CD8+ blood T cells by week 6 at 0.1 to 3.0 mg/kg.

Method: immunoSEQ multiplex PCR; TCRdb's copy keeps in-frame clones and lacks some. This sample has over 45,000 clones, with about 83% found just once. Notes on this clone: Antigen specificity is unknown.

Sampling times: baseline, cycle 4 day 1, cycle 7 day 1. From germline, CDR1 is SGHTA and CDR2 FQGNSA. Trimming removed 1 base from V and 5 bases from J, with 11 bases in between. This CDR3 comprises 14 residues. This clonotype was obtained from an adult with an advanced solid tumor such as melanoma, head and neck, liver or kidney cancer. The sample consisted of CD4+ or CD8+ T cells sorted from blood, taken in a trial of the OX40 agonist ivuxolimab. The chain links TRBV7-2 to TRBJ2-5; D possibly matches TRBD1 or TRBD2 (5 bases each). The CDR3 spells CASSLVSGQETQYF. CDR3 DNA: TGTGCCAGCAGCTTAGTTTCGGGGCAGGAGACCCAGTACTTC.